This paragraph reports one T cell receptor beta chain. This sample stems from a study of blood T cell repertoires in COVID-19. Study background: Sources were T cells, B-cell-depleted T cells, or PBMCs; the material itself was cDNA or gDNA.

V was pared by 11 bases and J by 7 bases, with 17 bases between. This CDR3 spans 12 amino acids. Germline CDR1 and CDR2: SNHLY and FYNNEI. The table came from immunoSEQ multiplex PCR; TCRdb's copy has only in-frame clones and leaves some out. Of about 140,000 clones detected, roughly 90% appear once; the ten largest clones hold about 4.4%. Source material: PBMCs or T cells enriched from blood (not recorded which). The source is a man over 45 who had recovered from COVID-19. This sequence joins TRBV2 and TRBJ2-5; D is unclear. This CDR3 reads CASKRILGTQYF. The CDR3 DNA sequence: TGTGCCTCCAAACGCATCCTAGGGACCCAGTACTTC.